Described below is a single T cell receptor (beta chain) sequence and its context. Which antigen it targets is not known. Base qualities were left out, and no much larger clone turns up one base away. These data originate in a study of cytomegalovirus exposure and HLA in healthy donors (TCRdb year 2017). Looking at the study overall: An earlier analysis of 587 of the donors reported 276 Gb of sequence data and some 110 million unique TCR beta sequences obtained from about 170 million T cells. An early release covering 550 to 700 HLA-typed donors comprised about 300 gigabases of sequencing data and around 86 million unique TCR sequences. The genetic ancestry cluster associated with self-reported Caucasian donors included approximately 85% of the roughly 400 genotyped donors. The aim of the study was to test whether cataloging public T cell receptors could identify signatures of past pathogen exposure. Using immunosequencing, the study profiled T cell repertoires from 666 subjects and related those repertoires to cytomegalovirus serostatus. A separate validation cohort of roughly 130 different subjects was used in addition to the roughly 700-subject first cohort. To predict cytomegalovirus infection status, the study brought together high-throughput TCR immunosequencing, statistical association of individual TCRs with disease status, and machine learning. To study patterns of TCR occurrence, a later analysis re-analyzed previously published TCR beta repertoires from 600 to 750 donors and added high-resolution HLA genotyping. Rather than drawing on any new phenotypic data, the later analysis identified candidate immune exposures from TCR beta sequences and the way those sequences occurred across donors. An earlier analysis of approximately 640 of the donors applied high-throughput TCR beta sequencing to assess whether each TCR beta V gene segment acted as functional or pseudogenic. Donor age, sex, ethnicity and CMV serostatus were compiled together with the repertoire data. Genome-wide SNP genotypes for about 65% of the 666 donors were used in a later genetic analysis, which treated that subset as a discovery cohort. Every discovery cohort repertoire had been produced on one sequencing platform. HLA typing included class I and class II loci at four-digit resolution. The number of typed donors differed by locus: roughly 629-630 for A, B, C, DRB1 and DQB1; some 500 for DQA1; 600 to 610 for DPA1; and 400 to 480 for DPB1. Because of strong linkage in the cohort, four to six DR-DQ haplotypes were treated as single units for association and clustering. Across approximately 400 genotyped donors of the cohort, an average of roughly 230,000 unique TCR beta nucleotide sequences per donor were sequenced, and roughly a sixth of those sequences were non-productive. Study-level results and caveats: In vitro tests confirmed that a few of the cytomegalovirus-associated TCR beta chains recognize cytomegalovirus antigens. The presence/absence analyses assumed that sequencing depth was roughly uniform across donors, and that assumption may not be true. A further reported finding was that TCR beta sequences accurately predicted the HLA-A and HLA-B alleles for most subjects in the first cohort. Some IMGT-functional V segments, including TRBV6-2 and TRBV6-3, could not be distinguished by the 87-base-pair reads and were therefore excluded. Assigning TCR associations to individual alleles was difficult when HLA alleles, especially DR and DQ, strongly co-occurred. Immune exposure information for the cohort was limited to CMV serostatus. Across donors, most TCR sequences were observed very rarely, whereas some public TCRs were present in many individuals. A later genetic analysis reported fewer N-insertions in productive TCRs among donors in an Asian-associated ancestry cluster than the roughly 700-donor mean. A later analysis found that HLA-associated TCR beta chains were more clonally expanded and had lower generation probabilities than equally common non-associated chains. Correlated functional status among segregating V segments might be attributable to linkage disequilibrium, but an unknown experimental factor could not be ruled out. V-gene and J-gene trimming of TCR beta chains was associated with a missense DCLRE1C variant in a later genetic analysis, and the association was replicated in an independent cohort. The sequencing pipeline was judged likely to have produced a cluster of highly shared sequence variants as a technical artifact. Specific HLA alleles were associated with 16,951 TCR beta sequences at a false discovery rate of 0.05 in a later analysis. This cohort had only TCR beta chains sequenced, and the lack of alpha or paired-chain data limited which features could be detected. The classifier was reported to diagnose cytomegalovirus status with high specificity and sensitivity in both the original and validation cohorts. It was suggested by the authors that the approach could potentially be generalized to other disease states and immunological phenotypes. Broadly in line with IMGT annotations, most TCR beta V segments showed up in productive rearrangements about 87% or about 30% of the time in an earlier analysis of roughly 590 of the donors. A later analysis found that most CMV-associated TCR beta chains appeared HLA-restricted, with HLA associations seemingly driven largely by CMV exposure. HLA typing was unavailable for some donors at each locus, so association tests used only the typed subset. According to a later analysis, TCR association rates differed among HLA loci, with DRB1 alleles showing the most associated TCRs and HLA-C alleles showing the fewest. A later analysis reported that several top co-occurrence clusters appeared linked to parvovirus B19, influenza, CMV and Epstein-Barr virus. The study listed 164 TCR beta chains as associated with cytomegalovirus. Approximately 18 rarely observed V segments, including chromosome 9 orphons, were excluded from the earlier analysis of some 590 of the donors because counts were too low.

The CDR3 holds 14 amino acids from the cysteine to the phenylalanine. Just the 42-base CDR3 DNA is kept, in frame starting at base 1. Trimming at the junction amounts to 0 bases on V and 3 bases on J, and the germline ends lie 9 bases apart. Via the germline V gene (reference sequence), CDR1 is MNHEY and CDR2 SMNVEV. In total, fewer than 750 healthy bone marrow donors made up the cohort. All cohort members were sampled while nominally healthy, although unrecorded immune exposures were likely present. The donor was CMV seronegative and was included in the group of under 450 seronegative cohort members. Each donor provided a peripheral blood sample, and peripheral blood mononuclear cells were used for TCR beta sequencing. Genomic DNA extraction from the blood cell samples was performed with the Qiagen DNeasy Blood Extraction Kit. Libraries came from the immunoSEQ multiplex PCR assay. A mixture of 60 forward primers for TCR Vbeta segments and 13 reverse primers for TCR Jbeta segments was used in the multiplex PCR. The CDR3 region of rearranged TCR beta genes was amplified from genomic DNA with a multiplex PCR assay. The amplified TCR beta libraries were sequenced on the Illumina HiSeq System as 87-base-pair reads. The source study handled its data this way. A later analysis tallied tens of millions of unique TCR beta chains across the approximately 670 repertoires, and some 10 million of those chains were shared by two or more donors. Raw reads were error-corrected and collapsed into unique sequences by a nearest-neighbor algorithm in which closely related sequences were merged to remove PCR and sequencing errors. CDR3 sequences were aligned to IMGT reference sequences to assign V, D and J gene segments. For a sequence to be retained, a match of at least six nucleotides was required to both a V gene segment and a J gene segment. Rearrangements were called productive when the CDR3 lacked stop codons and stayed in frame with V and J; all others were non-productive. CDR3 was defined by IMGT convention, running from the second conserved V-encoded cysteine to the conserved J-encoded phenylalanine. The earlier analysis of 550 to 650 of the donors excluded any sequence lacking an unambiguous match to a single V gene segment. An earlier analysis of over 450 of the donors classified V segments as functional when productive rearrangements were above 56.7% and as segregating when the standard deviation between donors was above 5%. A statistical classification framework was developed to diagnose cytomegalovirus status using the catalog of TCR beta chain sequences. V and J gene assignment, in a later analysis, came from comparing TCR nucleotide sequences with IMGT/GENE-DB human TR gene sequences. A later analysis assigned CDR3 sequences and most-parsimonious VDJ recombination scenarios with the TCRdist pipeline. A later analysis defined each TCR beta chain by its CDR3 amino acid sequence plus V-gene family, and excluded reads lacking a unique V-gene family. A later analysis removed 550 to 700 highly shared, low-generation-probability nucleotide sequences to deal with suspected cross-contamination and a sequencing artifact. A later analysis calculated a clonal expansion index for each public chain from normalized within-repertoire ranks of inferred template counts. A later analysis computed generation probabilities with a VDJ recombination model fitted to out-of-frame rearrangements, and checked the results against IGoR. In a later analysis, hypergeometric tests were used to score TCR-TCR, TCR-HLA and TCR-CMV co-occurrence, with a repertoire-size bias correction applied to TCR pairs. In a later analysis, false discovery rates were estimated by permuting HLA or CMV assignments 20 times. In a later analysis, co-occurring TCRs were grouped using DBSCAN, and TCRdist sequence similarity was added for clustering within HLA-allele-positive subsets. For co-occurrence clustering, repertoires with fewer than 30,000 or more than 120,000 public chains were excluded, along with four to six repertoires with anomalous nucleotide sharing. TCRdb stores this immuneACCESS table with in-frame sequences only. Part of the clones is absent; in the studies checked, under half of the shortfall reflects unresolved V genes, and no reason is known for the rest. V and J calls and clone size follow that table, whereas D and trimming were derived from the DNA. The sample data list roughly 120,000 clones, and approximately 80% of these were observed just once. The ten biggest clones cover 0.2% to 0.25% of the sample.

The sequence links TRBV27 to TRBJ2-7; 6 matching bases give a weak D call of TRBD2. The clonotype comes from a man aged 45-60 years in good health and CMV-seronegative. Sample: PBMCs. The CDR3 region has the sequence CASSLSIGGYEQYF. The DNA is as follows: TGTGCCAGCAGTTTATCGATCGGGGGCTACGAGCAGTACTTC.